The rows below give T cell receptor beta chains drawn from one sample of a study of shared clonotypes between healthy human individuals. Sequenced by immunoSEQ multiplex PCR; TCRdb stores in-frame clones only, minus some. In the table there are around 690,000 clones, around 90% of which are singletons. The sequenced sample was memory CD8+ T cells from PBMCs. The source is a man younger than 35 in good health. Some clones in this sample may be carry-over from other donors' samples. CDR3s include the opening cysteine and the closing phenylalanine or tryptophan. The order of the fields is clone size, J gene, D gene, CDR3 length, V gene, CDR3 protein, CDR3 DNA. D genes are given only for firm matches. Part of the rows lack a size; the others show once, few, many or a class for expanded clones.

size: few; J: TRBJ2-3; D: .; length: 13; V: TRBV7-8; CDR3: CASSLASTDTQYF; DNA: TGTGCCAGCAGCTTAGCCAGCACAGATACGCAGTATTTT
size: .; J: TRBJ1-2; D: .; length: 14; V: TRBV7-9; CDR3: CASSDLGGYYGYTF; DNA: TGTGCCAGCAGCGACCTCGGGGGATACTATGGCTACACCTTC
size: .; J: TRBJ2-7; D: TRBD1; length: 12; V: TRBV5-1; CDR3: CASSTRQGEQYF; DNA: TGCGCCAGCAGCACGAGACAGGGAGAGCAGTACTTC
size: .; J: TRBJ2-1; D: TRBD2; length: 17; V: TRBV5-1; CDR3: CASSLELAGSSYNEQFF; DNA: TGCGCCAGCAGCTTGGAACTAGCGGGCAGCTCCTACAATGAGCAGTTCTTC
size: .; J: TRBJ1-1; D: .; length: 15; V: TRBV7-9; CDR3: CASSPNLRTGSEAFF; DNA: TGTGCCAGCAGCCCTAACCTCCGGACGGGGTCTGAAGCTTTCTTT
size: .; J: TRBJ2-3; D: TRBD2; length: 14; V: TRBV28; CDR3: CATRLAGGGDTQYF; DNA: TGTGCCACCAGACTAGCGGGAGGAGGTGATACGCAGTATTTT
size: .; J: TRBJ2-7; D: .; length: 12; V: TRBV29-1; CDR3: CSVRGSLYEQYF; DNA: TGCAGCGTGCGAGGAAGCCTCTACGAGCAGTACTTC
size: few; J: TRBJ2-1; D: TRBD2; length: 15; V: TRBV5-1; CDR3: CASSVPGTSGNEQFF; DNA: TGCGCCAGCAGCGTGCCCGGGACTAGCGGTAATGAGCAGTTCTTC
size: .; J: TRBJ1-1; D: .; length: 14; V: TRBV6-1; CDR3: CASSEGGWNTEAFF; DNA: TGTGCCAGCAGTGAAGGGGGGTGGAACACTGAAGCTTTCTTT
size: .; J: TRBJ2-7; D: TRBD2; length: 15; V: TRBV5-4; CDR3: CASSQDSGSSYEQYF; DNA: TGTGCCAGCAGCCAAGATAGCGGGAGCTCCTACGAGCAGTACTTC
size: .; J: TRBJ1-5; D: .; length: 14; V: TRBV7-6; CDR3: CASSLGPGNQPQHF; DNA: TGTGCCAGCAGCTTAGGACCGGGCAATCAGCCCCAGCATTTT
size: .; J: TRBJ2-7; D: TRBD2; length: 16; V: TRBV9; CDR3: CASSVGAGVGSYEQYF; DNA: TGTGCCAGCAGCGTAGGAGCGGGAGTGGGCTCCTACGAGCAGTACTTC
size: .; J: TRBJ1-4; D: .; length: 17; V: TRBV28; CDR3: CASSLPPRGYSYEKLFF; DNA: TGTGCCAGCAGTTTGCCCCCGAGGGGGTATAGTTATGAAAAACTGTTTTTT
size: .; J: TRBJ2-7; D: TRBD1; length: 16; V: TRBV13; CDR3: CASSSPGQGLSYEQYF; DNA: TGTGCCAGCAGCTCACCGGGACAGGGCCTATCCTACGAGCAGTACTTC
size: .; J: TRBJ1-5; D: .; length: 14; V: TRBV19; CDR3: CASSLLHRNQPQHF; DNA: TGTGCCAGTAGTTTACTCCACCGCAATCAGCCCCAGCATTTT
size: once; J: TRBJ2-1; D: .; length: 16; V: TRBV7-9; CDR3: CASSLVWGGPRNEQFF; DNA: TGTGCCAGCAGCTTAGTTTGGGGCGGGCCAAGGAATGAGCAGTTCTTC
size: .; J: TRBJ2-2; D: .; length: 18; V: TRBV4-3; CDR3: CASSQGQGLTNVGGELFF; DNA: TGCGCCAGCAGCCAAGGACAGGGACTGACAAATGTGGGCGGGGAGCTGTTTTTT
size: few; J: TRBJ1-1; D: TRBD1; length: 14; V: TRBV4-1; CDR3: CASSQGTANTEAFF; DNA: TGCGCCAGCAGTCAGGGGACAGCGAACACTGAAGCTTTCTTT
size: .; J: TRBJ1-4; D: .; length: 15; V: TRBV28; CDR3: CASSPPLDTNEKLFF; DNA: TGTGCCAGCAGTCCCCCCCTGGACACAAATGAAAAACTGTTTTTT
size: .; J: TRBJ2-3; D: TRBD2; length: 12; V: TRBV29-1; CDR3: CSVARRGNTQYF; DNA: TGCAGCGTTGCCCGGCGGGGGAATACGCAGTATTTT
size: .; J: TRBJ2-1; D: TRBD1; length: 15; V: TRBV9; CDR3: CASSASGTANNEQFF; DNA: TGTGCCAGCAGCGCCTCCGGGACAGCGAACAATGAGCAGTTCTTC
size: .; J: TRBJ1-1; D: .; length: 13; V: TRBV11-1; CDR3: CASSTDGVTEAFF; DNA: TGTGCCAGCAGCACAGATGGTGTAACTGAAGCTTTCTTT
size: .; J: TRBJ2-2; D: TRBD1; length: 18; V: TRBV7-9; CDR3: CASSSRDRGWGLTGELFF; DNA: TGTGCCAGCAGCTCCCGGGACAGGGGATGGGGTTTGACCGGGGAGCTGTTTTTT
size: once; J: TRBJ1-2; D: .; length: 15; V: TRBV5-7; CDR3: CASSSHLGPGVGYTF; DNA: TGTGCCAGCAGCTCCCACTTAGGGCCGGGCGTGGGCTACACCTTC
size: .; J: TRBJ1-1; D: TRBD1; length: 13; V: TRBV4-2; CDR3: CASGQGGWTEAFF; DNA: TGTGCCAGCGGCCAGGGGGGTTGGACTGAAGCTTTCTTT
size: .; J: TRBJ1-2; D: .; length: 15; V: TRBV28; CDR3: CASSLSLYSGYGYTF; DNA: TGTGCCAGCAGTTTATCGTTATACTCCGGCTATGGCTACACCTTC
size: .; J: TRBJ2-7; D: .; length: 14; V: TRBV7-9; CDR3: CASSYGGTGYEQYF; DNA: TGTGCCAGCAGCTACGGAGGGACTGGCTACGAGCAGTACTTC
size: .; J: TRBJ2-7; D: .; length: 15; V: TRBV19; CDR3: CASLPFPESGDEQYF; DNA: TGTGCCAGCCTACCTTTCCCGGAAAGCGGCGACGAGCAGTACTTC
size: .; J: TRBJ1-5; D: .; length: 11; V: TRBV28; CDR3: CASSYNQPQHF; DNA: TGTGCCAGCAGTTACAATCAGCCCCAGCATTTT
size: many; J: TRBJ2-1; D: .; length: 14; V: TRBV30; CDR3: CAWSVGQGRNEQFF; DNA: TGTGCCTGGAGTGTTGGGCAGGGTAGAAATGAGCAGTTCTTC
size: .; J: TRBJ1-2; D: .; length: 14; V: TRBV15; CDR3: CATSPGLGSYGYTF; DNA: TGTGCCACGAGCCCAGGGCTTGGAAGTTATGGCTACACCTTC
size: once; J: TRBJ2-5; D: TRBD2; length: 17; V: TRBV7-7; CDR3: CASSLRTSGYIQETQYF; DNA: TGTGCCAGCAGCCTCAGGACTAGCGGATACATACAAGAGACCCAGTACTTC
size: .; J: TRBJ2-7; D: .; length: 17; V: TRBV4-1; CDR3: CASSQDRLRGPVYEQYF; DNA: TGCGCCAGCAGCCAAGATAGGTTGCGGGGGCCCGTTTACGAGCAGTACTTC
size: .; J: TRBJ2-7; D: .; length: 14; V: TRBV5-6; CDR3: CASSHIRSSYEQYF; DNA: TGTGCCAGCAGCCATATCAGGAGCTCCTACGAGCAGTACTTC